This T cell receptor (beta chain) came from a study of T cells in localized non-small cell lung cancer. Study-level findings and limits: Peak T cell clonality was found in uninvolved adjacent lung, exceeding tumor. Paired adjacent lung recovered a median about 60 of the top 100 tumor clones.

On this clone: Its antigen is currently unknown.

CDR3 length equals 13 residues. Germline lookup yields CDR1 SGHRS and CDR2 YFSETQ. The V gene lost 4 bases and the J gene lost 8 bases, with 15 bases spanning the gap. Profiling relied on immunoSEQ multiplex PCR, and the TCRdb table lists in-frame clones only, not all of them. The sample has tens of thousands of clones; 70% to 90% are singletons. The receptor's source is a female donor older than 55 with stage I lung adenocarcinoma. The sequencing here drew on peripheral blood, taken before any cancer treatment. The chain links TRBV5-1 to TRBJ1-1; perhaps TRBD1 as D (5 bases). The CDR3 region has the DNA TGCGCCAGCAGCCGTGGGACTTTTGGGGAAGCTTTCTTT. Translation gives CASSRGTFGEAFF.